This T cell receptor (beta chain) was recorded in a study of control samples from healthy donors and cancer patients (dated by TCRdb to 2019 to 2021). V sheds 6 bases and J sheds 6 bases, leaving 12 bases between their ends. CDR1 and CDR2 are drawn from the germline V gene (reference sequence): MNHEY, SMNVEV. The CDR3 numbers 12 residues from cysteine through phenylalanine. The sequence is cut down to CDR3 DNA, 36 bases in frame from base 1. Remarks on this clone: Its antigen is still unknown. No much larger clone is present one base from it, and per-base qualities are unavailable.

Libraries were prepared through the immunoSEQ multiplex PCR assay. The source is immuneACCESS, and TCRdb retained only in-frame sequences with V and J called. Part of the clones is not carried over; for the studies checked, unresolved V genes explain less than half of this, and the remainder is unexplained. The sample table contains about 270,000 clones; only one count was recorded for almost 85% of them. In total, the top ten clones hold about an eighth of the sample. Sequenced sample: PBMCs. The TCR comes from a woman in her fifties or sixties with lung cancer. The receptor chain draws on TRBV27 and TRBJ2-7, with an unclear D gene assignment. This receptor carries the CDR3 CASSDALREQYF. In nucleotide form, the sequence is TGTGCCAGCAGCGATGCCCTTCGCGAGCAGTACTTC.